Listed below are T cell receptor beta chains from one sample, sequenced in a study of CD8+ T cells in alopecia areata. Some clones are missing from TCRdb's copy, which holds only in-frame ones; the method was immunoSEQ multiplex PCR. The data contain approximately 180,000 clones, 59% of them singletons. The sample was CD4+ T cells sorted from blood, taken at week 0. Receptors originate from a human donor with alopecia areata. CDR3s include the opening cysteine and the closing phenylalanine or tryptophan.

j_call v_call cdr3_aa
TRBJ1-5 TRBV4-2 CASSQGTGEKDQPQHF
TRBJ2-1 TRBV11-2 CASSLRNEQFF
TRBJ2-3 TRBV10-3 CAISGRVGDTQYF
TRBJ1-2 TRBV11-2 CASSPTSDRRKDGYTF
TRBJ2-3 TRBV6-5 CASSGDTDTQYF
TRBJ1-2 TRBV5-6 CASSLEAAGYTF
TRBJ1-1 TRBV7-8 CASSRPRGDTEAFF
TRBJ2-5 TRBV29-1 CSVGGQGAETQYF
TRBJ1-6 TRBV10-3 CAAQSGTTNSPLHF
TRBJ1-2 TRBV5-6 CASSLSGTGIYGYTF
TRBJ1-5 TRBV5-6 CASSPGLSNQPQHF
TRBJ2-5 TRBV7-9 CASSLKGLAATQYF
TRBJ2-7 TRBV27 CASRRTGRLAGDEQYF
TRBJ2-5 TRBV27 CASSRLQETQYF
TRBJ1-5 TRBV30 CAWSRVGSNQPQHF
TRBJ2-2 TRBV30 CAWSGYTGELFF
TRBJ1-2 TRBV29-1 CSVDFRGVGGYTF
TRBJ1-5 TRBV15 CATSSPRLGNQPQHF
TRBJ2-3 TRBV30 CAWSVLGADTQYF
TRBJ2-7 TRBV18 CASSPQAYEQYF
TRBJ1-2 TRBV7-9 CASSPSPLQGAGYTF
TRBJ2-2 TRBV29-1 CSVRVGRANTGELFF
TRBJ1-2 TRBV4-1 CASSQANRGSYGYTF
TRBJ1-1 TRBV27 CASSFYGQGNEAFF
TRBJ2-6 TRBV5-1 CASSPGRISGANVLTF
TRBJ2-5 TRBV7-9 CASSPGHSQETQYF
TRBJ1-2 TRBV30 CAWSVNYGYTF
TRBJ2-2 TRBV29-1 CSVVSGGGSTGELFF
TRBJ2-7 TRBV29-1 CSVQTSGGSYEQYF
TRBJ2-1 TRBV18 CASSPNTGTSVHEQFF
TRBJ1-5 TRBV6-5 CASSYAYRRQPQHF
TRBJ2-3 TRBV9 CASSVEQSYQYF
TRBJ2-1 TRBV5-1 CASKGTGGSDEQFF
TRBJ2-3 TRBV7-9 CASSLVPTSTDTQYF
TRBJ2-5 TRBV13 CASSLDPRSETQYF
TRBJ2-5 TRBV4-1 CASSLDRENTQYF
TRBJ2-7 TRBV4-1 CASSQDPREGEQYF
TRBJ2-5 TRBV29-1 CSVEGHFQETQYF
TRBJ1-2 TRBV23-1 CASSRGGYTF
TRBJ2-3 TRBV15 CATSTGTDTQYF
TRBJ2-2 TRBV14 CASSQRTGMNTGELFF
TRBJ1-2 TRBV9 CASSSAGGYTF
TRBJ2-5 TRBV25-1 CASSRTALETQYF
TRBJ2-3 TRBV30 CAWMVKGTDTQYF
TRBJ2-4 TRBV2 CASSVNIGKNIQYF